One sample yielded the 6 T cell receptor beta chains listed below, sequenced in a study of early T cells in non-severe SARS-CoV-2 infection. TCRdb ran MiXCR on the 5' RACE reads and lists one entry per CDR3 protein. Of some 57,000 distinct CDR3 sequences listed, roughly 5.9% are singletons. The specimen was whole blood. The receptors stem from an adult who was a healthcare worker with PCR-confirmed SARS-CoV-2 infection or an uninfected control (not recorded which).

This clonotype was counted ten times or more. The chain combines TRBV6-1 with TRBJ1-1; 7 nucleotides agree with TRBD1. Germline trimming cut 7 bases from V and 4 bases from J; bases unmatched to any gene: 12. The CDR3 has 15 residues. Germline values: CDR1 MNHNS, CDR2 SASEGT. The CDR3 DNA reads TGTGCCAGCATTAGTACAGGGGAGTGGGGCACTGAAGCTTTCTTT. It specifies CASISTGEWGTEAFF.

This clonotype was detected many times. V is TRBV5-1 and J is TRBJ2-1, with 11 positions matching TRBD2. The CDR3 is 15 amino acids. The germline CDR1 and CDR2 sequences are SGHRS and YFSETQ. After removal of 3 bases from V and 7 bases from J, the junction contained 6 bases not matched to a gene. CDR3 sequence: CASSSRLAGKNEQFF. The DNA of the CDR3 is TGCGCCAGCAGCTCCCGACTAGCGGGAAAGAATGAGCAGTTCTTC. Looking up the rest from reference TRBV5-1 and TRBJ2-1 gives the full variable domain: KAGVTQTPRYLIKTRGQQVTLSCSPISGHRSVSWYQQTPGQGLQFLFEYFSETQRNKGNFPGRFSGRQFSNSRSEMNVSTLELGDSALYLCASSSRLAGKNEQFFGPGTRLTVL.

The CDR3 protein is CSALGLSSSYNEQFF. The DNA for the CDR3 is TGCAGTGCTTTGGGACTATCTAGCTCCTACAATGAGCAGTTCTTC. The chain has TRBV20-1 and TRBJ2-1; 7 bases fit TRBD2. Trimming at V came to 5 bases and at J to 0 bases, leaving 7 bases not matched to a gene. The germline V gene encodes CDR1 DFQATT and CDR2 SNEGSKA (reference sequence). The CDR3 spans 15 residues.

The CDR3 DNA follows: TGTGCCAGCAGCTTAGCGGCCAGGGGGCGAAGATGCTACACCTTC. Translation: CASSLAARGRRCYTF. The chain couples TRBV7-6 to TRBJ1-2; TRBD1 matches at 8 bases. V lost 0 bases, J lost 9 bases, and 9 bases stayed unmatched. The CDR3 totals 15 residues. Germline CDR1 SGHVS, CDR2 FNYEAQ.

This clonotype was seen repeatedly, ten times or more. CDR3 DNA sequence: TGTGCCAGCAGCTTCTCGGCCCAGAAGACCTCTGGAAACACCATATATTTT. This sequence encodes CASSFSAQKTSGNTIYF. The chain couples TRBV7-2 to TRBJ1-3; no clear D gene. The CDR3 extends over 17 amino acids. V lost 3 bases and J lost 0, with 15 bases in between. Germline lookup yields CDR1 SGHTA and CDR2 FQGNSA.

In this sample, this clonotype turned up many times. CDR3 loop: CASSRRVTSTGELFF. The CDR3 bases are TGTGCCAGCAGCCGGCGGGTGACGAGCACCGGGGAGCTGTTTTTT. This chain joins TRBV5-8 and TRBJ2-2; a possible D gene is TRBD2 (5 bases). Trimming took off 4 bases at V and 4 bases at J, with 14 bases between the two ends. The CDR3 totals 15 residues. From germline, CDR1 is SGHTS and CDR2 YDEGEE.